The clone carrying this T cell receptor (beta chain) was observed a single time. CDR1 and CDR2 from the germline V gene are KGHSH and LQKENI. V lost 1 base, J lost 4 bases, and 6 bases lay in between. This CDR3 is built from 13 residues. This sample was taken from a study of pediatric ulcerative colitis. Produced via immunoSEQ multiplex PCR; TCRdb's table is partial and in-frame only. This sample carries 45,000 to 75,000 clones, over 80% of them seen once, and the ten largest clones take about 1.5%. This clonotype originated in a boy between 5 and 17 years old who was a control in a study of pediatric ulcerative colitis. V is TRBV18 and J is TRBJ2-3; D not certain. The material sequenced was blood. Here the CDR3 DNA reads TGTGCCAGCTCACCACTGGACGCAGATACGCAGTATTTT. Amino acids: CASSPLDADTQYF.